This T cell receptor beta chain was recovered during a study of vaccination and CD4 T cells after COVID-19. Germline V gives CDR1 MNHEY, CDR2 SMNVEV (reference sequence). The CDR3 is 12 residues long. Trimming removed 6 bases at V and 8 bases at J, with 13 bases between. Treatment meaning: approximately nine-day PBMC culture with coronavirus spike peptide pools or control peptides (ViraFEST assay). Remarks on this clonotype: Its antigen is unknown.

Sequencing of DNA taken from cultured CD4+ T cells relied on the Oncomine TCR Beta short-read assay. One entry per CDR3 protein results from TCRdb running MiXCR on the PCR reads. The sample consists of some 10,000 distinct CDR3 sequences, approximately 59% of them appearing once. This sequence joins TRBV27 and TRBJ1-2; possibly TRBD1 for D (6 bases). The clonotype was recovered from a human donor who had recovered from COVID-19. Sequenced input: CD4+ T cells from blood, cultured in vitro. The CDR3 DNA reads as TGTGCCAGCAGCACTTCGACAGGCGGCTACACCTTC. It yields the protein CASSTSTGGYTF.